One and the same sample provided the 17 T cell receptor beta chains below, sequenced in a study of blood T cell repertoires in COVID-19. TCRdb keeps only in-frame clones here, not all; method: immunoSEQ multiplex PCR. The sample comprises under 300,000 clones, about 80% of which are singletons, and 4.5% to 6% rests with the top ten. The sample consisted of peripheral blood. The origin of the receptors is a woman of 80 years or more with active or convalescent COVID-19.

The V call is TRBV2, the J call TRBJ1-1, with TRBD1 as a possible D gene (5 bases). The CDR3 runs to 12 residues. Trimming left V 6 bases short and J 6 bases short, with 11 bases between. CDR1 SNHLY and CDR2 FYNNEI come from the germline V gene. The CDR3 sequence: CASRRQSAEAFF. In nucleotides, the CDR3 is TGTGCCAGCAGGCGACAGAGCGCTGAAGCTTTCTTT.

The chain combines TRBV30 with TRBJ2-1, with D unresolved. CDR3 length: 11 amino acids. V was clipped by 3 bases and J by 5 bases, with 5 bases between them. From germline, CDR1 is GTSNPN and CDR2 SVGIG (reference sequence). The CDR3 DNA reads TGTGCCTGGAGGCTACACAATGAGCAGTTCTTC. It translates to CAWRLHNEQFF.

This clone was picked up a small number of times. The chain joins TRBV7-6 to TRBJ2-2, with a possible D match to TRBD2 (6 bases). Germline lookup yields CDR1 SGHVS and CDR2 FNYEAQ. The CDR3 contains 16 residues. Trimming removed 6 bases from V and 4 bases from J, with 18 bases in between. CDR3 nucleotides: TGTGCCAGCAGTTGGGGAGCGGGCCTATCCACCGGGGAGCTGTTTTTT. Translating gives CASSWGAGLSTGELFF.

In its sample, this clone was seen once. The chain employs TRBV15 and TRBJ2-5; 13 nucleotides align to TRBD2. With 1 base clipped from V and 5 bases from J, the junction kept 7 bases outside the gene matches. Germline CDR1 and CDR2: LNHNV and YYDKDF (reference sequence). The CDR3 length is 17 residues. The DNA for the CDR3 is TGTGCCACCAGCAGAGGAGGACTAGCGGGGGATCGTGAGACCCAGTACTTC. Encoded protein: CATSRGGLAGDRETQYF.

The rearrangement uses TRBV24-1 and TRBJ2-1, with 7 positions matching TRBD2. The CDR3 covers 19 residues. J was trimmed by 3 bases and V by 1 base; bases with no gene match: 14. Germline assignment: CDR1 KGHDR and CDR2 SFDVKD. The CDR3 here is CATSDFGRVLAARYNEQFF. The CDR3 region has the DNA TGTGCCACCAGTGATTTTGGCAGGGTTCTAGCGGCCCGCTACAATGAGCAGTTCTTC.

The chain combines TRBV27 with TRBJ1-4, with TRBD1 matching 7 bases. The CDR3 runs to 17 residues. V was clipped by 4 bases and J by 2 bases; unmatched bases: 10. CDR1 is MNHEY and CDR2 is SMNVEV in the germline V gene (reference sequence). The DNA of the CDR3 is TGTGCCAGCAGTTCCCCCCGGGTAGGGGGCACTAATGAAAAACTGTTTTTT. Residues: CASSSPRVGGTNEKLFF.

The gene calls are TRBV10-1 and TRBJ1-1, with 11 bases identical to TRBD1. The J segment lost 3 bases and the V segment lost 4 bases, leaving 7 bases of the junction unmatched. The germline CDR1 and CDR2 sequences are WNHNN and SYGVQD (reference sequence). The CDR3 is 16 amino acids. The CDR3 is CASSGTGGERDTEAFF. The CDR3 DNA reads TGCGCCAGCAGTGGGACAGGGGGCGAGAGGGACACTGAAGCTTTCTTT.

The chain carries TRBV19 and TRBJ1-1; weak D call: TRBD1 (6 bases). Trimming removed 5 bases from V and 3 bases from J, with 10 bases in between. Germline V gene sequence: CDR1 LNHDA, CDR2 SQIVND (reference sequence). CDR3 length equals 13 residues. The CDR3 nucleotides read TGTGCCAGTAGTTCGGCAGGGGACACTGAAGCTTTCTTT. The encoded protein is CASSSAGDTEAFF.

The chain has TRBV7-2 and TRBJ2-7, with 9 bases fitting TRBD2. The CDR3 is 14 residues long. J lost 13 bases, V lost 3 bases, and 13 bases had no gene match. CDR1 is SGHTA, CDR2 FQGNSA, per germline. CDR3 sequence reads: CASSLPFRSSGDYF. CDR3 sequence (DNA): TGTGCCAGCAGCTTGCCTTTCAGGTCTAGCGGGGACTACTTC.

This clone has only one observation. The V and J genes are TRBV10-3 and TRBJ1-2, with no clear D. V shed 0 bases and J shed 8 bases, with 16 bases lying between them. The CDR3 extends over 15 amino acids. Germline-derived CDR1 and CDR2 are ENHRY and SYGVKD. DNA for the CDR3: TGTGCCATCAGTGAGTCCGCGGCGGCGGGAAAGGGCTACACCTTC. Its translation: CAISESAAAGKGYTF.

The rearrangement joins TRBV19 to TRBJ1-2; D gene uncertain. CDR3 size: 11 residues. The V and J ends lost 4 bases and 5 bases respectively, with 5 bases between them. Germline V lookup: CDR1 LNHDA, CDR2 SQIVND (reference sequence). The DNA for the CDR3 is TGTGCCAGTAGTACCCTGTATGGCTACACCTTC. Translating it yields CASSTLYGYTF.

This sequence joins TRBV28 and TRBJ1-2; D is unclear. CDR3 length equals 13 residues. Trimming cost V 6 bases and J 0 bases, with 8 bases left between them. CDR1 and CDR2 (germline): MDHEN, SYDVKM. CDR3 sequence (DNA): TGTGCCAGCAGCCTTTCAGCTAACTATGGCTACACCTTC. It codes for CASSLSANYGYTF.

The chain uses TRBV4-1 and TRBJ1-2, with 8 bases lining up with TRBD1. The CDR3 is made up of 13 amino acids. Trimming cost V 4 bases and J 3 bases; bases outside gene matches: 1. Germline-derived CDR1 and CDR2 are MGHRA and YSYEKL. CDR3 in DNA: TGCGCCAGCAGCCTACAGGGGGACTATGGCTACACCTTC. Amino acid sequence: CASSLQGDYGYTF.

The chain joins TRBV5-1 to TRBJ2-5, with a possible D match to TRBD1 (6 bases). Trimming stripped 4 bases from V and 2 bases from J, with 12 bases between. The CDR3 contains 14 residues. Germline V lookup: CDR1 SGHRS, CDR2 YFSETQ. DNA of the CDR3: TGCGCCAGCAGCCTAAAGGACAGACAAGAGACCCAGTACTTC. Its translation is CASSLKDRQETQYF.

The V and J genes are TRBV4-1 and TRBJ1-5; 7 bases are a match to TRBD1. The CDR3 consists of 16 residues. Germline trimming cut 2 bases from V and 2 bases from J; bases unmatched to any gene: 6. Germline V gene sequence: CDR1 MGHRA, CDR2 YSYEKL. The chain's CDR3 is CASSQLQGIGNQPQHF. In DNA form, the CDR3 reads TGCGCCAGCAGCCAATTACAGGGGATCGGCAATCAGCCCCAGCATTTT.

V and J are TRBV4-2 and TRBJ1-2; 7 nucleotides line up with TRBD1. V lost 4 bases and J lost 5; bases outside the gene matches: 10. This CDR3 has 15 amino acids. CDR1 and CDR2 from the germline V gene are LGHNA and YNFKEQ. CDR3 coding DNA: TGTGCCAGCAGCCCTAGTAAGACAGGGACTTATGGCTACACCTTC. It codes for CASSPSKTGTYGYTF.

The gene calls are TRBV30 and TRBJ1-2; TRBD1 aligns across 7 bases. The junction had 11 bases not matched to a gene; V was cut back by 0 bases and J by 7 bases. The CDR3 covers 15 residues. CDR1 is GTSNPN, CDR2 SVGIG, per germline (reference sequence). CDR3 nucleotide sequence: TGTGCCTGGAGTGTGCGGACAGGCTTAACGGGTGGCTACACCTTC. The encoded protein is CAWSVRTGLTGGYTF.